Below, 2 T cell receptor beta chains from the same sample are listed, as sequenced in a study of long-term antiretroviral therapy in people with HIV. Running of the v3.0 immunoSEQ assay took place at survey level. The data were produced by immunoSEQ multiplex PCR, yet TCRdb's version contains in-frame clones alone and is incomplete. The table has more than 20,000 clones, more than 75% seen once. The starting material was unsorted PBMCs, obtained 4.4 years after starting antiretroviral therapy. The receptors originated from a man aged 25 to 40 with HIV.

The chain employs TRBV28 and TRBJ2-1; D possibly corresponds to TRBD1 (5 bases). The CDR3 consists of 16 residues. The V gene's germline CDR1 is MDHEN and CDR2 SYDVKM. Trimming took 1 base from V and 4 from J, leaving 14 bases between them. CDR3 in amino acids: CASSLSPGISYNEQFF. The CDR3, as DNA: TGTGCCAGCAGTTTATCGCCAGGGATATCTTACAATGAGCAGTTCTTC.

The V gene is TRBV27, the J gene TRBJ1-1, with 7 bases aligning to TRBD1. CDR1 and CDR2 (germline): MNHEY, SMNVEV (reference sequence). V was clipped by 0 bases and J by 4 bases; unmatched bases: 5. The CDR3 consists of 15 residues. For the CDR3, the DNA is TGTGCCAGCAGTTTATCGGCGGCAGGGGGCACTGAAGCTTTCTTT. This encodes CASSLSAAGGTEAFF.